Following are 3 T cell receptor beta chains from one sample sequenced in a study of cytomegalovirus exposure and HLA in healthy donors. Both 60 Vbeta primers and 13 Jbeta primers went into the PCR. Profiling relied on immunoSEQ multiplex PCR, and the TCRdb table lists in-frame clones only, not all of them. The data contain some 110,000 clones, around 70% of them singletons. The sample consisted of PBMCs. The receptors were sampled from a man younger than 45 in good health and CMV-seropositive.

The chain links TRBV30 to TRBJ2-3; 9 bases line up with TRBD2. Germline-derived CDR1 and CDR2 are GTSNPN and SVGIG (reference sequence). The CDR3 has 17 residues. Trimming removed 2 bases from V and 0 bases from J; junction bases left unmatched: 9. Written as DNA, the CDR3 is TGTGCCTGGAGTCGAGCGGGGGGCGCGAAGAGCACAGATACGCAGTATTTT. Its translation: CAWSRAGGAKSTDTQYF.

This rearrangement joins TRBV7-9 to TRBJ1-4; no firm D call. The CDR3 covers 16 residues. The ends were cut back, 5 bases at V and 0 bases at J, with 13 bases in the middle. Germline assignment: CDR1 SEHNR and CDR2 FQNEAQ (reference sequence). The CDR3 here is CASSPSYTATNEKLFF. In nucleotides, the CDR3 is TGTGCCAGCAGCCCTAGCTACACTGCAACTAATGAAAAACTGTTTTTT.

The chain has TRBV30 and TRBJ1-2; 7 bases are a match to TRBD1. CDR3 size: 15 residues. V lost 5 bases to trimming and J lost 6 bases; unmatched junction nucleotides: 15. Germline V gives CDR1 GTSNPN, CDR2 SVGIG (reference sequence). This CDR3 is CAWLTEGQLHDGYTF. The CDR3 bases are TGTGCCTGGTTGACCGAGGGACAGCTTCACGATGGCTACACCTTC.